A single sample is the source of the 10 T cell receptor beta chains below, sequenced in a study of cytotoxic CD8 clonotypes in ibrutinib-treated CLL. The table came from immunoSEQ multiplex PCR; TCRdb's copy has only in-frame clones and leaves some out. Counted here are 200,000 or so clones, about four fifths occurring once; the ten biggest clones make up 9.5% to 12%. The specimen was PBMCs, collected after 12 months of ibrutinib treatment. These receptors were collected from a human donor with chronic lymphocytic leukemia.

This chain links TRBV11-1 with TRBJ2-7, with D possibly being TRBD1 or TRBD2 (5 bases each). This CDR3 is 15 amino acids long. Looked up from germline, CDR1 is SGHAT and CDR2 is FQDESV (reference sequence). Trimming cost V 4 bases and J 0 bases, with 13 bases left between them. The CDR3 region has the DNA TGTGCCAGCAGCTCCGGGACGGGGTACTCCTACGAGCAGTACTTC. It is translated as CASSSGTGYSYEQYF.

The chain has TRBV28 and TRBJ2-5; D may be TRBD2 (6 bases). The CDR3 length is 14 residues. CDR1 is MDHEN and CDR2 is SYDVKM in the germline V gene. The V end lost 2 bases, the J end lost 9 bases, and 16 bases lay between the germline ends. The CDR3 nucleotides are TGTGCCAGCAGTTTACAGGAGGGGCGTTGGGCCCAGTACTTC. Translating it yields CASSLQEGRWAQYF.

This clone was counted only a few times. The chain is built from TRBV6-5 and TRBJ2-7, with D perhaps given as TRBD1 or TRBD2 (5 bases each). V gave up 5 bases and J gave up 3 bases, with 11 bases separating them. The length of the CDR3 is 13 residues. Germline V gene data show CDR1 as MNHEY and CDR2 as SVGAGI. The CDR3 spells CASSGGPGYEQYF. In nucleotides, the CDR3 is TGTGCCAGCAGTGGGGGACCCGGCTACGAGCAGTACTTC.

This clone was counted a few times. The chain employs TRBV7-8 and TRBJ1-5, with D perhaps matching TRBD1 (5 bases). The CDR3 runs 13 residues. CDR1 and CDR2 from the germline V gene are SGHVS and FQNEAQ. Trimming removed 3 bases at V and 6 bases at J, with 9 bases between. The CDR3 nucleotides are TGTGCCAGCAGCTTTGACAGTTTTCAGCCCCAGCATTTT. Translation gives CASSFDSFQPQHF.

V usage is TRBV5-1 and J usage is TRBJ2-7; D is perhaps TRBD2 (5 bases). Germline V CDR1 and CDR2: SGHRS, YFSETQ. The CDR3 totals 15 residues. Trimming removed 6 bases at V and 5 bases at J, with 21 bases between. Here the CDR3 DNA reads TGCGCCAGCACCTTTGGGGTAGGGAGAAACGACGAGCAGTACTTC. This encodes CASTFGVGRNDEQYF.

The chain employs TRBV6-1 and TRBJ2-7; no clear D. The CDR3 sequence is 16 residues long. The ends were cut back, 4 bases at V and 7 bases at J, with 23 bases in the middle. Germline assignment: CDR1 MNHNS and CDR2 SASEGT. The CDR3 DNA follows: TGTGCCAGCAGTGCCTTCTCTGTGCCCGGAATCGGTGAGCAGTACTTC. This gives the protein CASSAFSVPGIGEQYF.

This sequence joins TRBV29-1 and TRBJ2-4, with D tentatively TRBD2 (5 bases). Germline V gene data show CDR1 as SQVTM and CDR2 as ANQGSEA. Trimming pared 3 bases from V and 3 bases from J, leaving 12 bases between. The CDR3 has 14 amino acids. The CDR3 reads CSVDAPGVKNIQYF. DNA for the CDR3: TGCAGCGTTGACGCCCCCGGGGTCAAAAACATTCAGTACTTC.

The rearrangement links TRBV6-5 to TRBJ2-2, with 12 bases aligning to TRBD2. Germline CDR1 is MNHEY and CDR2 is SVGAGI. V gave up 6 bases and J gave up 5 bases; unmatched junction bases: 4. The CDR3 is 15 amino acids. CDR3 nucleotide sequence: TGTGCCAGCAGGGTTGGACTAGCGGGGACCGGGGAGCTGTTTTTT. Translated, it gives CASRVGLAGTGELFF.

The chain uses TRBV5-1 and TRBJ2-3; the D gene is possibly TRBD2 (6 bases). V lost 4 bases, J lost 1 base, and 10 bases lay in between. Germline CDR1 reads SGHRS; CDR2 reads YFSETQ. The CDR3 is 14 amino acids. The CDR3 DNA follows: TGCGCCAGCAGCCCGGGACTGGGCACAGATACGCAGTATTTT. Protein product: CASSPGLGTDTQYF. Looking up the rest from reference TRBV5-1 and TRBJ2-3 gives the full variable domain: KAGVTQTPRYLIKTRGQQVTLSCSPISGHRSVSWYQQTPGQGLQFLFEYFSETQRNKGNFPGRFSGRQFSNSRSEMNVSTLELGDSALYLCASSPGLGTDTQYFGPGTRLTVL.

The chain links TRBV6-1 to TRBJ1-3; D is perhaps TRBD1 (5 bases). CDR1 and CDR2 (germline): MNHNS, SASEGT. The CDR3 covers 15 residues. The V end lost 2 bases, the J end lost 2 bases, and 10 bases lay between the germline ends. The CDR3 region has the DNA TGTGCCAGCAGTGAATTTGGGGCCGCTGGAAACACCATATATTTT. This codes for CASSEFGAAGNTIYF.